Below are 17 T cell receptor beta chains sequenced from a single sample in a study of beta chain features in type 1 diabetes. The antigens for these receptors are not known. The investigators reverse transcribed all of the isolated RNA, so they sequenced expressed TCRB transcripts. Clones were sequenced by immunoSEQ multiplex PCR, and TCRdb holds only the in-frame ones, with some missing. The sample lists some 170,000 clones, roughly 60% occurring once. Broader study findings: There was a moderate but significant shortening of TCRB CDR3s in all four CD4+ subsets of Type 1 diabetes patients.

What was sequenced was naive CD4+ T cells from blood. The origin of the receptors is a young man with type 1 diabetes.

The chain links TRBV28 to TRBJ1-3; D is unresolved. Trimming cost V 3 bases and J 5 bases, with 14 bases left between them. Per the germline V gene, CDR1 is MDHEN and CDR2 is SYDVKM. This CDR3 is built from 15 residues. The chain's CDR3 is CASSFVGIGRNTIYF. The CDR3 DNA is TGTGCCAGCAGTTTTGTAGGGATCGGAAGAAACACCATATATTTT.

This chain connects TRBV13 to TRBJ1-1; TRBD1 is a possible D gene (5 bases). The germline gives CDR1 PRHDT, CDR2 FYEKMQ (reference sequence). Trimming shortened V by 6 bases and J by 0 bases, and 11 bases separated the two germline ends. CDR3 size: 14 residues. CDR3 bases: TGTGCCAGCAGTCGGCGGGGGGTGAACACTGAAGCTTTCTTT. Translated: CASSRRGVNTEAFF.

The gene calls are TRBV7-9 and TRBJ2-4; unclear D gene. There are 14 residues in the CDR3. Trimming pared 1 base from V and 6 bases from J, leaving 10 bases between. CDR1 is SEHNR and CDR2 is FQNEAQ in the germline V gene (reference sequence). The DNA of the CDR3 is TGTGCCAGCAGCTTAGGTATGGATGGAAACATTCAGTACTTC. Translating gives CASSLGMDGNIQYF.

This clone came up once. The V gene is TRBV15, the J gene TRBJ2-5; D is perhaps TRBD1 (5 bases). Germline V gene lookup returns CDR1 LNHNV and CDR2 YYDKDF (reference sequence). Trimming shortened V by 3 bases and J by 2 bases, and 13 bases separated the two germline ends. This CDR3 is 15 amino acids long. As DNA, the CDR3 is TGTGCCACCAGCAGCCTGATGGCAGGGCAAGAGACCCAGTACTTC. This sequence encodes CATSSLMAGQETQYF.

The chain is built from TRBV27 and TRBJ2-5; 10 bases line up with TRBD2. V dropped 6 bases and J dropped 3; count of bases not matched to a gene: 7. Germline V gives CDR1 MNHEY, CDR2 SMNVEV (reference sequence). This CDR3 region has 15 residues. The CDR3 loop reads CASRDRLAGEETQYF. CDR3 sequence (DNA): TGTGCCAGCAGAGACAGGCTAGCGGGAGAAGAGACCCAGTACTTC.

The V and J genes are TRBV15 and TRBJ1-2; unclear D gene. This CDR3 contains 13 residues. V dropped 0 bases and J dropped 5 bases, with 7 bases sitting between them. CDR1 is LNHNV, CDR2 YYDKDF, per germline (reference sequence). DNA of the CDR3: TGTGCCACCAGCAGAGATCGCGGTTATGGCTACACCTTC. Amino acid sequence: CATSRDRGYGYTF.

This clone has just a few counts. CDR3 amino acids: CASRTSRETQYF. DNA of the CDR3: TGTGCCAGCAGGACTAGTAGAGAGACCCAGTACTTC. This sequence joins TRBV7-9 and TRBJ2-5, with a weak D call TRBD2 (6 bases). Germline V CDR1 and CDR2: SEHNR, FQNEAQ (reference sequence). V lost 6 bases and J lost 4, with 9 bases in between. The CDR3 length is 12 residues.

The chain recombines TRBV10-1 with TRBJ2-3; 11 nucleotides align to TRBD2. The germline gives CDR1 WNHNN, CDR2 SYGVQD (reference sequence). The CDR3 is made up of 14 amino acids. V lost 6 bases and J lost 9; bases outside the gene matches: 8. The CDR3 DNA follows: TGCGCCAGCAGCCCCGACCGACTAGCGGGAACGCAGTATTTT. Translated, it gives CASSPDRLAGTQYF.

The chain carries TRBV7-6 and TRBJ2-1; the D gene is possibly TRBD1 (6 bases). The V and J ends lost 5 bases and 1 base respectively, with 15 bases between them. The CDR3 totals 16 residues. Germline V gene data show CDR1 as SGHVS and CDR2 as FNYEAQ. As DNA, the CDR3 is TGTGCCAGCAGCGCTATCAGGGGCCCTTCCTACAATGAGCAGTTCTTC. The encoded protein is CASSAIRGPSYNEQFF.

Here the CDR3 DNA reads TGCGCCAGCAGCCAAGACGGCGGGGACGCGGGGAATTCACCCCTCCACTTT. The encoded protein is CASSQDGGDAGNSPLHF. The chain recombines TRBV4-1 with TRBJ1-6, with D perhaps matching TRBD1 (5 bases). V lost 0 bases and J lost 7, with 16 bases in between. Per germline, CDR1 MGHRA and CDR2 YSYEKL. The CDR3 has 17 amino acids.

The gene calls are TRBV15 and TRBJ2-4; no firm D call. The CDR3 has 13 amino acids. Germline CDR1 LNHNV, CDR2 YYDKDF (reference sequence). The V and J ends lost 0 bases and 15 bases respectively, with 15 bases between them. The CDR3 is CATSREKGYHSYF. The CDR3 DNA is TGTGCCACCAGCAGAGAAAAAGGGTATCATTCGTACTTC.

CDR3 nucleotides: TGTGCCAGCGGACTAGCGGAGGACAATGAGCAGTTCTTC. It is translated as CASGLAEDNEQFF. The chain combines TRBV2 with TRBJ2-1, with 10 bases lining up with TRBD2. From germline, CDR1 is SNHLY and CDR2 FYNNEI. Trimming took 8 bases from V and 5 from J; bases not matched to a gene: 3. The CDR3 is 13 amino acids.

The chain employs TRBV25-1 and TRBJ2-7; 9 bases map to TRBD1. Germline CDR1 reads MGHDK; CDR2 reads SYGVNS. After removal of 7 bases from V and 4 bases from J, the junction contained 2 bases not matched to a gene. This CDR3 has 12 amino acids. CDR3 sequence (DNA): TGTGCCAGCACCGGGACAGGGTACGAGCAGTACTTC. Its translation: CASTGTGYEQYF.

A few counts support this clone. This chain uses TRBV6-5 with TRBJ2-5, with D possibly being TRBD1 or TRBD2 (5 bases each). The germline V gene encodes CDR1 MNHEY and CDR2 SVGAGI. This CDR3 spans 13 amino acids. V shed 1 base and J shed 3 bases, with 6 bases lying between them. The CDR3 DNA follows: TGTGCCAGCAGTTACTGGGGGAAAGAGACCCAGTACTTC. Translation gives CASSYWGKETQYF.

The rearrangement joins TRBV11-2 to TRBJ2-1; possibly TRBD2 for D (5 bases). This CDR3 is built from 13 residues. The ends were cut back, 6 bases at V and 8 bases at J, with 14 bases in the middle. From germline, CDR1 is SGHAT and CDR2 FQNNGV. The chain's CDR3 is CASRYSSLYEQFF. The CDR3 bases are TGTGCCAGCAGATACTCTAGCTTATATGAGCAGTTCTTC.

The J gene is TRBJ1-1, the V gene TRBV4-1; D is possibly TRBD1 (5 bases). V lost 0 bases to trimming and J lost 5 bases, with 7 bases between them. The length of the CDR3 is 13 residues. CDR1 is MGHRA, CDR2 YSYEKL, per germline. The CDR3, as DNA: TGCGCCAGCAGCCAAGAAGGGGATACTGAAGCTTTCTTT. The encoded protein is CASSQEGDTEAFF.

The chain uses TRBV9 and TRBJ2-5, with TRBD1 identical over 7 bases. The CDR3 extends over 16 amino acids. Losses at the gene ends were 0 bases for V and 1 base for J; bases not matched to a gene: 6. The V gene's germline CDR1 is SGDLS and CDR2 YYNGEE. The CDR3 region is CASSVETTGRQETQYF. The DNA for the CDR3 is TGTGCCAGCAGCGTAGAAACGACAGGGCGCCAAGAGACCCAGTACTTC.